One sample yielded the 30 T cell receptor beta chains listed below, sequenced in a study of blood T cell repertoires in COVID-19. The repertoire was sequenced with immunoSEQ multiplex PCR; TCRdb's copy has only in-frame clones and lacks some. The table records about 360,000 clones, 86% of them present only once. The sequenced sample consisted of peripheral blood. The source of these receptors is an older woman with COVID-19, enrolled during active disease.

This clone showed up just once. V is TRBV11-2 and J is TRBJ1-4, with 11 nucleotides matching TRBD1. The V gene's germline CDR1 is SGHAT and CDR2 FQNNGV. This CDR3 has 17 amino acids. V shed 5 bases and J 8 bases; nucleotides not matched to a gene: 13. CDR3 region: CASSPTGTGGGGEKLFF. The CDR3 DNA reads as TGTGCCAGCAGCCCTACCGGGACAGGGGGTGGCGGAGAAAAACTGTTTTTT.

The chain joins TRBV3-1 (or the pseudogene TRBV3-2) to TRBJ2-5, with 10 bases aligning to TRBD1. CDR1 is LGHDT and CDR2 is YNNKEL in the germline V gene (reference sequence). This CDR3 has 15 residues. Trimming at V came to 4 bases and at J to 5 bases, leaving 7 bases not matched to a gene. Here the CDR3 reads CASSRRQGARETQYF. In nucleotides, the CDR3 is TGTGCCAGCAGCCGCCGACAGGGGGCTCGTGAGACCCAGTACTTC.

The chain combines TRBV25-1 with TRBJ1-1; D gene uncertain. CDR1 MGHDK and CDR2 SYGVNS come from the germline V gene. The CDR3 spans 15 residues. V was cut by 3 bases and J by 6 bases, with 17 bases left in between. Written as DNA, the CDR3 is TGTGCCAGCAGTGACGCCACAGTACACGACGCTGAAGCTTTCTTT. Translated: CASSDATVHDAEAFF.

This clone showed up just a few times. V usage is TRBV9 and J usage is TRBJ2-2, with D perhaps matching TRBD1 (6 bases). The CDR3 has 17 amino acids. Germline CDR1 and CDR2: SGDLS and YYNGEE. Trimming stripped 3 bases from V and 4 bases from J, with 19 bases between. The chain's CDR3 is CASSAEVGAGTTGELFF. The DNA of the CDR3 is TGTGCCAGCAGCGCCGAGGTGGGGGCAGGGACCACCGGGGAGCTGTTTTTT.

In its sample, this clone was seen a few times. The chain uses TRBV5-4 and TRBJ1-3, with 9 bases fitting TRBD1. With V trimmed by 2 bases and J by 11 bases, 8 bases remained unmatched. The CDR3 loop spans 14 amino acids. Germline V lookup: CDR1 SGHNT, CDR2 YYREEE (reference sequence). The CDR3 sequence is CASSFGTGPDAIYF. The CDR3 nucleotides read TGTGCCAGCAGCTTCGGGACAGGGCCCGACGCCATATATTTT.

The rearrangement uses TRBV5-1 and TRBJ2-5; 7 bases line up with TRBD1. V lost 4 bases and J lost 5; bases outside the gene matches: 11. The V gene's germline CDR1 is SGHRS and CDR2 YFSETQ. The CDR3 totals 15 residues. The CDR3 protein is CASSTGTALGETQYF. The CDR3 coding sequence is TGCGCCAGCAGCACCGGGACAGCGTTAGGGGAGACCCAGTACTTC.

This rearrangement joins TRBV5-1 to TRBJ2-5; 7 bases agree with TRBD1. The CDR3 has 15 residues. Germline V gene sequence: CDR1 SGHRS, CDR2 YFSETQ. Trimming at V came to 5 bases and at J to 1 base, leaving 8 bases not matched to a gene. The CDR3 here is CASSLVGQVQETQYF. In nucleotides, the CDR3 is TGCGCCAGCAGTCTGGTCGGACAGGTCCAAGAGACCCAGTACTTC.

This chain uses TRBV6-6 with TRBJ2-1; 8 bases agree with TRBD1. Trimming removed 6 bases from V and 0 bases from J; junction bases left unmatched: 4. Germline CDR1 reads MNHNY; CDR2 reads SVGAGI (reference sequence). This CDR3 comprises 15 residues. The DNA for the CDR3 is TGTGCCAGCAGACCAGGGGGCTACTCCTACAATGAGCAGTTCTTC. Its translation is CASRPGGYSYNEQFF.

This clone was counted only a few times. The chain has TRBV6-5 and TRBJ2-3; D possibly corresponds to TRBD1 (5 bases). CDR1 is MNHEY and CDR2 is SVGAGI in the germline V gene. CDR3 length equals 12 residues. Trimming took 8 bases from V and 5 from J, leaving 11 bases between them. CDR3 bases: TGTGCCAGCGGGGCCGTTGGAGATACGCAGTATTTT. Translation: CASGAVGDTQYF.

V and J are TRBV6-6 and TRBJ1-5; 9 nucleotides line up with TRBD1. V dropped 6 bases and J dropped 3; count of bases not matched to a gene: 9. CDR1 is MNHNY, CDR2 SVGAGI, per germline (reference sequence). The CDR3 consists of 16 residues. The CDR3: CASRNQGQGFNQPQHF. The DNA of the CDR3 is TGTGCCAGCAGGAACCAAGGACAGGGGTTCAATCAGCCCCAGCATTTT.

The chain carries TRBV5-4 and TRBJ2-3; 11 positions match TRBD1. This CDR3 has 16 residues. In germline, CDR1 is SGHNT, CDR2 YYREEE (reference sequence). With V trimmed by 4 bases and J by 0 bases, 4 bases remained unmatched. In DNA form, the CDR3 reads TGTGCCAGCAGCAGGGACAGGGGGGCTAGCACAGATACGCAGTATTTT. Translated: CASSRDRGASTDTQYF. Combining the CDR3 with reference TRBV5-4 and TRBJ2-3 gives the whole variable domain ETGVTQSPTHLIKTRGQQVTLRCSSQSGHNTVSWYQQALGQGPQFIFQYYREEENGRGNFPPRFSGLQFPNYSSELNVNALELDDSALYLCASSRDRGASTDTQYFGPGTRLTVL.

In nucleotides, the CDR3 is TGTGCCAGCAGCGTCGGGACAGGGGATTCCGAGCAGTACTTC. Protein: CASSVGTGDSEQYF. The rearrangement joins TRBV9 to TRBJ2-7; 10 bases fit TRBD1. CDR1 SGDLS and CDR2 YYNGEE come from the germline V gene. The CDR3 sequence is 14 residues long. V shed 2 bases and J 6 bases; nucleotides not matched to a gene: 5.

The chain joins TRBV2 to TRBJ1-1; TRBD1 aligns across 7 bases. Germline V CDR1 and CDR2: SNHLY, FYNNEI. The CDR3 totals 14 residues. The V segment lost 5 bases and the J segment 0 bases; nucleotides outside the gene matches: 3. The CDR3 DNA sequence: TGTGCCAGCAGTTCACAGGGGATGAACACTGAAGCTTTCTTT. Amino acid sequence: CASSSQGMNTEAFF.

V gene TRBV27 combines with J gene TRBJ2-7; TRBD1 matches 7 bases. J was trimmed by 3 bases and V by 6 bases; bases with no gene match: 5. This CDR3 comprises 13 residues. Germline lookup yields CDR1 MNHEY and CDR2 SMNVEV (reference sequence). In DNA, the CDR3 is TGTGCCAGCAGCCCAGGGACAGACTACGAGCAGTACTTC. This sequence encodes CASSPGTDYEQYF.

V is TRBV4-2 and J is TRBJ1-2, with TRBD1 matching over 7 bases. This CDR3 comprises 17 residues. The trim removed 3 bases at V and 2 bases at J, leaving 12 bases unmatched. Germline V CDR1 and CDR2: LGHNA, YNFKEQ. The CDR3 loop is CASSQAFAGGQNYGYTF. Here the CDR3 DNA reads TGTGCCAGCAGCCAGGCCTTCGCAGGGGGTCAAAACTATGGCTACACCTTC.

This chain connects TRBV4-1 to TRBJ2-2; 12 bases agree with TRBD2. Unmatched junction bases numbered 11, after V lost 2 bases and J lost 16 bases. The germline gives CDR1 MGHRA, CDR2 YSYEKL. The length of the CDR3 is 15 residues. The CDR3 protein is CASSQRLAGEYIEFF. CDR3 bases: TGCGCCAGCAGCCAACGACTAGCGGGGGAATACATCGAGTTTTTT.

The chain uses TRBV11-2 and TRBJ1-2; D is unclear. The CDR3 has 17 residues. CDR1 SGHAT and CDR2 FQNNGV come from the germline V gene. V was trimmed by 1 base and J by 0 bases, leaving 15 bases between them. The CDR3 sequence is CASSLVREAGTNYGYTF. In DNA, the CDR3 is TGTGCCAGCAGCTTAGTGCGGGAGGCTGGAACTAACTATGGCTACACCTTC.

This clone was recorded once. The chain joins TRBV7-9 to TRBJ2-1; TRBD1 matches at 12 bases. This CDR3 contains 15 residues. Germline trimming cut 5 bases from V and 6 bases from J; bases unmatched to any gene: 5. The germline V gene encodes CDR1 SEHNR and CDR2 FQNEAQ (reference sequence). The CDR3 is CASSDRDRGPNEQFF. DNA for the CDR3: TGTGCCAGCAGCGACCGGGACAGGGGGCCCAATGAGCAGTTCTTC.

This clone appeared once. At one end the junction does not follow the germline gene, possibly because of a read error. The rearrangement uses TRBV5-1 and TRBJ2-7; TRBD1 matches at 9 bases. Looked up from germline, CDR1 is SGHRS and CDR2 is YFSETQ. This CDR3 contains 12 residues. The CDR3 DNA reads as TGCGCCAGCAGCCCGGGGACAGGGCCACGTGAATTC. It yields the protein CASSPGTGPREF.

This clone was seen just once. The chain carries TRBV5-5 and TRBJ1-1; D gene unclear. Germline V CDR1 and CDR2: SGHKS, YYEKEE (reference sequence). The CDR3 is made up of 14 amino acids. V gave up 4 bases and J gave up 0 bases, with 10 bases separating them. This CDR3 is CASSPRRLNTEAFF. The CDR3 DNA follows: TGTGCCAGCAGCCCTCGGCGGCTGAACACTGAAGCTTTCTTT.

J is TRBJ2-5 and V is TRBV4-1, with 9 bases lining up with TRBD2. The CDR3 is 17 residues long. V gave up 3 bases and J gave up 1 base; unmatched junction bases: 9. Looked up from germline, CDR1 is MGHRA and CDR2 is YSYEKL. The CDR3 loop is CASSHPPAGGIQETQYF. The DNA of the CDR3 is TGCGCCAGCAGCCACCCACCGGCGGGGGGGATCCAAGAGACCCAGTACTTC.

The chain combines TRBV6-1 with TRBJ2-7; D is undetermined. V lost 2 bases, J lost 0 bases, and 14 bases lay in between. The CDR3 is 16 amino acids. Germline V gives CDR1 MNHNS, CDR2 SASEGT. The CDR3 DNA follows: TGTGCCAGCAGTGAATATTACAGTCTTATCTCCTACGAGCAGTACTTC. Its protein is CASSEYYSLISYEQYF.

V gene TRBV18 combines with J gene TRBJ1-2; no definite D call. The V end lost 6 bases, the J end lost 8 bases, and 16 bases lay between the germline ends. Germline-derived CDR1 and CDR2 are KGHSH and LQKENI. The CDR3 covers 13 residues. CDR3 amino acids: CASSPDEGYGYTF. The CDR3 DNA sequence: TGTGCCAGCTCCCCCGACGAGGGCTACGGCTACACCTTC.

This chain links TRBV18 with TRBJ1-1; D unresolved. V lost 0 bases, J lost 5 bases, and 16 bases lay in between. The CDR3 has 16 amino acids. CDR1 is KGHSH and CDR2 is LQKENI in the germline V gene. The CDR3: CASSPPGRGRGTEAFF. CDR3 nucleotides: TGTGCCAGCTCACCACCGGGGAGAGGTCGTGGAACTGAAGCTTTCTTT.

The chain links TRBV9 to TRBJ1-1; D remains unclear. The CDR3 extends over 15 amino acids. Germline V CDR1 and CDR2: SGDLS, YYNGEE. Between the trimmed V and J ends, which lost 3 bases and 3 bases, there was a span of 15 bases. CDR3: CASSAALSADTEAFF. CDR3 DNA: TGTGCCAGCAGCGCGGCACTCTCCGCGGACACTGAAGCTTTCTTT.

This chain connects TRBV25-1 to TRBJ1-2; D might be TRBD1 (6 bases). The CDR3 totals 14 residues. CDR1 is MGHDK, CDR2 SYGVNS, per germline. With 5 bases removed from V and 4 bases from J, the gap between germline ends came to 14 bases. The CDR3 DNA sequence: TGTGCCAGCAGTAACCCGGGGACACGCTATGGCTACACCTTC. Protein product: CASSNPGTRYGYTF.

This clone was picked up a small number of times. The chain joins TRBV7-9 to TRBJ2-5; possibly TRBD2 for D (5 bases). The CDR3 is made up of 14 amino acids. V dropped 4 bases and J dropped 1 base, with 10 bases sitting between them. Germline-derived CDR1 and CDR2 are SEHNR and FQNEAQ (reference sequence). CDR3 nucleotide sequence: TGTGCCAGCAGCTCGAGGGTAATCCAAGAGACCCAGTACTTC. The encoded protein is CASSSRVIQETQYF.

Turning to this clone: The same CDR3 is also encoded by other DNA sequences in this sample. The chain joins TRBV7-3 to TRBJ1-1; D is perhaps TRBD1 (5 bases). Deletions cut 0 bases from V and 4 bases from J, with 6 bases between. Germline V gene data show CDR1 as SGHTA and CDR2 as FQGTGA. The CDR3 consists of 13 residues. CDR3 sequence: CASSLTGGTEAFF. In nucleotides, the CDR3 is TGTGCCAGCAGCTTAACCGGGGGCACTGAAGCTTTCTTT.

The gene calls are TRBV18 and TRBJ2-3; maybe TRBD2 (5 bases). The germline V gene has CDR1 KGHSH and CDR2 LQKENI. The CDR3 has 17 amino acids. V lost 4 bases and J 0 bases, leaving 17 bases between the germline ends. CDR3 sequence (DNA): TGTGCCAGCTCACTGGAGGCAGGACCTATGAGCACAGATACGCAGTATTTT. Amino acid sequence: CASSLEAGPMSTDTQYF. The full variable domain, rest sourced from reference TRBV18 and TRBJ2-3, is NAGVMQNPRHLVRRRGQEARLRCSPMKGHSHVYWYRQLPEEGLKFMVYLQKENIIDESGMPKERFSAEFPKEGPSILRIQQVVRGDSAAYFCASSLEAGPMSTDTQYFGPGTRLTVL.

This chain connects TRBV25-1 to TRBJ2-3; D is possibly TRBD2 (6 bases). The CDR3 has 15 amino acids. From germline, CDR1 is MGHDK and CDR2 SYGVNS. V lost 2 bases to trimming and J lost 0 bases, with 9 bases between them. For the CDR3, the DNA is TGTGCCAGCAGTGAAGTGGGGGGAAGCACAGATACGCAGTATTTT. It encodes CASSEVGGSTDTQYF. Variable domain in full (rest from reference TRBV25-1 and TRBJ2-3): EADIYQTPRYLVIGTGKKITLECSQTMGHDKMYWYQQDPGMELHLIHYSYGVNSTEKGDLSSESTVSRIRTEHFPLTLESARPSHTSQYLCASSEVGGSTDTQYFGPGTRLTVL.